These 25 T cell receptor beta chains originate from one sample sequenced in a study of blood T cell repertoires in COVID-19. Assay: immunoSEQ multiplex PCR; the TCRdb copy retains only in-frame clones and omits some. The sample lists a few hundred thousand clones; roughly 82% were seen once. The specimen was peripheral blood. The receptors were gathered from a woman in her fifties or sixties with acute or convalescent COVID-19.

To note about this clone: Germline is not matched at one junction end, which may reflect a read error. V usage is TRBV7-8 and J usage is TRBJ1-5; 9 bases align to TRBD1. The CDR3 loop spans 15 amino acids. Germline CDR1 SGHVS, CDR2 FQNEAQ. CDR3 nucleotide sequence: TGTGCCAGCAGCCTAGCGACAGGGGGATATCAGCCCCAGCATTTT. Translating gives CASSLATGGYQPQHF.

V and J are TRBV7-9 and TRBJ2-1; D is undetermined. The CDR3 has 12 residues. Germline CDR1 is SEHNR and CDR2 is FQNEAQ (reference sequence). Trimming stripped 5 bases from V and 8 bases from J, with 10 bases between. In DNA, the CDR3 is TGTGCCAGCAGCCCCATCATAGATGAGCAGTTCTTC. This translates into CASSPIIDEQFF.

V gene TRBV20-1 combines with J gene TRBJ1-4, with a possible D match to TRBD1 (6 bases). This CDR3 is built from 12 residues. Trimming cost V 3 bases and J 10 bases, with 12 bases left between them. Per germline, CDR1 DFQATT and CDR2 SNEGSKA (reference sequence). The CDR3, as DNA: TGCAGTGCTAGTACTGGGGGCGGAAAACTGTTTTTT. It translates to CSASTGGGKLFF.

V is TRBV24-1 and J is TRBJ2-7; 7 bases map to TRBD1. The CDR3 length is 15 residues. The trim removed 5 bases at V and 3 bases at J, leaving 9 bases unmatched. Germline V CDR1 and CDR2: KGHDR, SFDVKD. The CDR3 coding sequence is TGTGCCACCAGTGGGACAGGCAGCTTGGACTACGAGCAGTACTTC. Amino acids: CATSGTGSLDYEQYF.

This chain connects TRBV28 to TRBJ1-4, with 7 bases that match TRBD1. The J segment lost 4 bases and the V segment lost 6 bases, leaving 17 bases of the junction unmatched. The length of the CDR3 is 18 residues. Germline V gene lookup returns CDR1 MDHEN and CDR2 SYDVKM. CDR3 loop: CASRLGLRQGLYNEKLFF. CDR3 in DNA: TGTGCCAGCAGATTAGGGTTAAGACAGGGACTTTATAATGAAAAACTGTTTTTT.

The V and J genes are TRBV2 and TRBJ1-1; weak D call: TRBD1 (5 bases). Germline CDR1 and CDR2: SNHLY and FYNNEI. The CDR3 totals 13 residues. V was shortened by 11 bases and J by 1 base, with 14 bases between the two germline ends. CDR3 protein: CAGAGLTNTEAFF. CDR3 in DNA: TGTGCCGGGGCGGGACTCACGAACACTGAAGCTTTCTTT.

The chain recombines TRBV5-1 with TRBJ1-6, with 7 bases aligning to TRBD1. J gave up 3 bases and V 3 bases, and 3 bases lay outside the gene matches. The CDR3 length is 15 residues. Germline CDR1 and CDR2: SGHRS and YFSETQ. DNA for the CDR3: TGCGCCAGCAGCTGGGGGGACAGCTATAATTCACCCCTCCACTTT. Its protein product is CASSWGDSYNSPLHF.

CDR3 sequence (DNA): TGTGCCAGCAGTGAAGCGCGAAACCTCTATGGCTACACCTTC. Translating it yields CASSEARNLYGYTF. The chain couples TRBV2 to TRBJ1-2; D not resolved. V lost 0 bases to trimming and J lost 4 bases, with 9 bases between them. In germline, CDR1 is SNHLY, CDR2 FYNNEI. The CDR3 has 14 residues. Complete variable domain (other parts from reference TRBV2 and TRBJ1-2): EPEVTQTPSHQVTQMGQEVILRCVPISNHLYFYWYRQILGQKVEFLVSFYNNEISEKSEIFDDQFSVERPDGSNFTLKIRSTKLEDSAMYFCASSEARNLYGYTFGSGTRLTVV.

The rearrangement joins TRBV4-1 to TRBJ1-1; D ambiguous. Trimming removed 3 bases at V and 3 bases at J, with 8 bases between. Germline loops: CDR1 MGHRA, CDR2 YSYEKL. The CDR3 spans 13 residues. The CDR3 loop reads CASSQVADTEAFF. DNA of the CDR3: TGCGCCAGCAGCCAGGTCGCGGACACTGAAGCTTTCTTT.

The chain has TRBV19 and TRBJ2-2, with TRBD2 matching 9 bases. Germline V gene sequence: CDR1 LNHDA, CDR2 SQIVND (reference sequence). Trimming cost V 5 bases and J 3 bases; bases outside gene matches: 1. The CDR3 spans 14 residues. CDR3 DNA: TGTGCCAGTAGTGGCGGGAGGGACACCGGGGAGCTGTTTTTT. Encoded protein: CASSGGRDTGELFF.

This clone occurred once. The chain links TRBV5-1 to TRBJ2-1; D perhaps matches TRBD2 (6 bases). Germline V lookup: CDR1 SGHRS, CDR2 YFSETQ. V lost 3 bases, J lost 0 bases, and 10 bases lay in between. The CDR3 has 15 amino acids. CDR3 nucleotides: TGCGCCAGCAGCTACGGGACTTCCTCCTACAATGAGCAGTTCTTC. It specifies CASSYGTSSYNEQFF. Together with reference TRBV5-1 and TRBJ2-1, the CDR3 gives the full variable domain: KAGVTQTPRYLIKTRGQQVTLSCSPISGHRSVSWYQQTPGQGLQFLFEYFSETQRNKGNFPGRFSGRQFSNSRSEMNVSTLELGDSALYLCASSYGTSSYNEQFFGPGTRLTVL.

The rearrangement joins TRBV7-3 to TRBJ1-2; D is perhaps TRBD1 (6 bases). Germline V lookup: CDR1 SGHTA, CDR2 FQGTGA. V was shortened by 2 bases and J by 4 bases, with 14 bases between the two germline ends. The CDR3 consists of 15 residues. CDR3 DNA: TGTGCCAGCAGCTTAGAGGGAAAGGGGGTCTATGGCTACACCTTC. This gives the protein CASSLEGKGVYGYTF. Filled out from reference TRBV7-3 and TRBJ1-2, the complete variable domain reads GAGVSQTPSNKVTEKGKYVELRCDPISGHTALYWYRQSLGQGPEFLIYFQGTGAADDSGLPNDRFFAVRPEGSVSTLKIQRTERGDSAVYLCASSLEGKGVYGYTFGSGTRLTVV.

The chain recombines TRBV15 with TRBJ2-7; 9 bases fit TRBD1. CDR1 and CDR2 from the germline V gene are LNHNV and YYDKDF (reference sequence). V shed 2 bases and J 3 bases; nucleotides not matched to a gene: 5. The CDR3 has 15 residues. CDR3 in DNA: TGTGCCACCAGCAGATCCGGGACAGGGCTCTACGAGCAGTACTTC. Translated, it gives CATSRSGTGLYEQYF.

This rearrangement joins TRBV7-2 to TRBJ1-1; no firm D call. V was pared by 0 bases and J by 7 bases, with 12 bases between. The germline V gene encodes CDR1 SGHTA and CDR2 FQGNSA. The CDR3 runs 14 residues. This CDR3 reads CASSLAPASSEAFF. CDR3 DNA sequence: TGTGCCAGCAGCTTAGCACCTGCATCTAGTGAAGCTTTCTTT.

This chain uses TRBV30 with TRBJ2-1, with 12 bases lining up with TRBD2. Trimming at V came to 0 bases and at J to 5 bases, leaving 2 bases not matched to a gene. Per the germline V gene, CDR1 is GTSNPN and CDR2 is SVGIG (reference sequence). CDR3 length: 15 amino acids. The CDR3 region has the DNA TGTGCCTGGAGTGTACTAGCGGGAGGAAACAATGAGCAGTTCTTC. Its protein is CAWSVLAGGNNEQFF.

This chain connects TRBV7-9 to TRBJ2-7; D call uncertain. The ends were cut back, 2 bases at V and 3 bases at J, with 11 bases in the middle. The CDR3 is 14 residues long. Germline assignment: CDR1 SEHNR and CDR2 FQNEAQ (reference sequence). The CDR3 here is CASSLPGSDYEQYF. DNA for the CDR3: TGTGCCAGCAGCTTACCAGGATCCGACTACGAGCAGTACTTC.

The rearrangement joins TRBV7-2 to TRBJ2-2, with 7 bases that match TRBD2. The J segment lost 6 bases and the V segment lost 1 base, leaving 11 bases of the junction unmatched. Germline CDR1 SGHTA, CDR2 FQGNSA. This CDR3 is 17 amino acids long. Here the CDR3 DNA reads TGTGCCAGCAGCTTAGATTGGGGAGGGTCTCTAGCCGGGGAGCTGTTTTTT. Its translation: CASSLDWGGSLAGELFF.

V usage is TRBV19 and J usage is TRBJ1-1, with TRBD1 matching over 9 bases. This CDR3 is 15 amino acids long. Germline values: CDR1 LNHDA, CDR2 SQIVND (reference sequence). V shed 4 bases and J 4 bases; nucleotides not matched to a gene: 7. CDR3 coding DNA: TGTGCCAGTAGTACAAACAGGGGGCTGGGCACTGAAGCTTTCTTT. Its protein is CASSTNRGLGTEAFF.

CDR3 in DNA: TGTGCCAGCAGCTCTCGGACTAGCGGAGGGGCACACTCCTACGAGCAGTACTTC. Protein sequence: CASSSRTSGGAHSYEQYF. The chain links TRBV9 to TRBJ2-7; the match to TRBD2 covers 10 bases. Germline values: CDR1 SGDLS, CDR2 YYNGEE. V trimming: 4 bases; J trimming: 0 bases; junction bases outside the gene matches: 13. This CDR3 region has 18 residues.

This sequence joins TRBV24-1 and TRBJ2-2; D is perhaps TRBD1 (6 bases). The CDR3 runs 16 residues. From germline, CDR1 is KGHDR and CDR2 SFDVKD. Trimming shortened V by 0 bases and J by 1 base, and 8 bases separated the two germline ends. CDR3 region: CATSDLKGQNTGELFF. CDR3 in DNA: TGTGCCACCAGTGATTTGAAGGGACAGAACACCGGGGAGCTGTTTTTT.

This clone appeared a few times. Different DNA sequences within this sample yield the same CDR3. The genes are TRBV9 and TRBJ2-7; tentative D call: TRBD2 (7 bases). V was pared by 0 bases and J by 2 bases, with 12 bases between. Per the germline V gene, CDR1 is SGDLS and CDR2 is YYNGEE. The CDR3 runs to 15 residues. The CDR3, as DNA: TGTGCCAGCAGCGTAGACGGGGGGCGGACCTACGAGCAGTACTTC. This encodes CASSVDGGRTYEQYF.

This chain links TRBV19 with TRBJ2-3; 9 nucleotides agree with TRBD2. Germline trimming cut 5 bases from V and 2 bases from J; bases unmatched to any gene: 8. This CDR3 contains 16 residues. CDR1 LNHDA and CDR2 SQIVND come from the germline V gene (reference sequence). CDR3 protein: CASSSYLAGNTDTQYF. The DNA for the CDR3 is TGTGCCAGTAGTTCCTACCTAGCGGGGAACACAGATACGCAGTATTTT.

The V call is TRBV2, the J call TRBJ1-1, with D hard to call. The germline V gene has CDR1 SNHLY and CDR2 FYNNEI. V lost 2 bases and J 3 bases, leaving 7 bases between the germline ends. The CDR3 spans 13 residues. The CDR3 sequence: CASSESSDTEAFF. DNA for the CDR3: TGTGCCAGCAGTGAATCCAGCGACACTGAAGCTTTCTTT.

The V and J genes are TRBV5-4 and TRBJ2-1; 10 bases are a match to TRBD2. The germline V gene encodes CDR1 SGHNT and CDR2 YYREEE (reference sequence). J gave up 3 bases and V 4 bases, and 7 bases lay outside the gene matches. CDR3 size: 16 residues. CDR3 nucleotide sequence: TGTGCCAGCAGCCCTGGGGGACTAGCGTACTACAATGAGCAGTTCTTC. Translating gives CASSPGGLAYYNEQFF. Based on the CDR3 plus reference TRBV5-4 and TRBJ2-1, the full variable domain is ETGVTQSPTHLIKTRGQQVTLRCSSQSGHNTVSWYQQALGQGPQFIFQYYREEENGRGNFPPRFSGLQFPNYSSELNVNALELDDSALYLCASSPGGLAYYNEQFFGPGTRLTVL.

The chain couples TRBV18 to TRBJ1-1; TRBD1 agrees at 7 bases. J lost 5 bases, V lost 3 bases, and 9 bases had no gene match. The CDR3 runs 15 residues. Germline CDR1 and CDR2: KGHSH and LQKENI. The CDR3 reads CASSPRQGGGTEAFF. The DNA for the CDR3 is TGTGCCAGCTCACCGAGACAGGGCGGGGGGACTGAAGCTTTCTTT.